These 12 T cell receptor beta chains share one sample of origin, sequenced in a study of CD8+ T cells in alopecia areata (dated by TCRdb to about 2018). The treatment or condition label for this specimen denotes: oral pan-JAK inhibitor, 5-10 mg twice daily. Libraries were made using the immunoSEQ multiplex PCR assay. RNA was extracted from all samples and reverse transcribed into cDNA as template for TCR sequencing. The clones in this table, taken by TCRdb from immuneACCESS, are in-frame only. Not every clone is retained; where verified, under half of the shortfall comes from an unresolved V gene, and the cause of the rest is unknown. Recorded for this sample are 200,000 to 250,000 clones; over 60% of them occurred a single time. Of the sample, roughly 1.2% is held by the ten largest clones. Sequencing was performed on CD4+ T cells sorted from blood, taken between weeks 44 and 45, from a patient treated with tofacitinib. All receptors derive from a human donor with alopecia areata.

This chain connects TRBV20-1 to TRBJ2-3; D is ambiguous. V was shortened by 6 bases and J by 4 bases, with 5 bases between the two germline ends. Germline V gene data show CDR1 as DFQATT and CDR2 as SNEGSKA (reference sequence). This CDR3 has 10 amino acids. The CDR3 protein is CSAFSDTQYF. CDR3 sequence (DNA): TGCAGTGCCTTTTCAGATACGCAGTATTTT.

The rearrangement uses TRBV4-3 and TRBJ2-6, with D uncertain. Germline V gene sequence: CDR1 LGHNA, CDR2 YSLEER. This CDR3 comprises 18 residues. Trimming removed 0 bases from V and 0 bases from J, with 12 bases in between. In DNA, the CDR3 is TGCGCCAGCAGCCAAGAGGGTGGGCAGTCCTCTGGGGCCAACGTCCTGACTTTC. Amino acid sequence: CASSQEGGQSSGANVLTF.

V gene TRBV30 combines with J gene TRBJ1-4, with D hard to call. Germline V lookup: CDR1 GTSNPN, CDR2 SVGIG (reference sequence). V was pared by 5 bases and J by 7 bases, with 11 bases between. This CDR3 is 12 amino acids long. CDR3 DNA sequence: TGTGCCTGGGGACGAAGGAGTGAAAAACTGTTTTTT. Its translation: CAWGRRSEKLFF.

This clone was found once. The genes are TRBV29-1 and TRBJ1-1; D might be TRBD1 (5 bases). Looked up from germline, CDR1 is SQVTM and CDR2 is ANQGSEA. V lost 4 bases, J lost 1 base, and 13 bases lay in between. The CDR3 runs 14 residues. The CDR3 nucleotides are TGCAGCGTTGGGGGCCCTTATGAGAACACTGAAGCTTTCTTT. Amino acid sequence: CSVGGPYENTEAFF. The full variable domain, completed using reference TRBV29-1 and TRBJ1-1, is SAVISQKPSRDICQRGTSLTIQCQVDSQVTMMFWYRQQPGQSLTLIATANQGSEATYESGFVIDKFPISRPNLTFSTLTVSNMSPEDSSIYLCSVGGPYENTEAFFGQGTRLTVV.

This chain links TRBV27 with TRBJ2-3; the D is unclear. V lost 2 bases, J lost 0 bases, and 9 bases lay in between. The CDR3 consists of 15 residues. Per germline, CDR1 MNHEY and CDR2 SMNVEV (reference sequence). CDR3 nucleotides: TGTGCCAGCAGTTTAATAGGGTTTAGCACAGATACGCAGTATTTT. Translated, it gives CASSLIGFSTDTQYF.

The rearrangement links TRBV5-6 to TRBJ1-5, with TRBD1 as a possible D gene (5 bases). V dropped 3 bases and J dropped 0 bases, with 13 bases sitting between them. The CDR3 has 16 residues. Germline CDR1 reads SGHDT; CDR2 reads YYEEEE. CDR3 DNA: TGTGCCAGCAGCTCCGGGGGTCCGGGTAGCAATCAGCCCCAGCATTTT. Its protein is CASSSGGPGSNQPQHF. Drawing the rest from reference TRBV5-6 and TRBJ1-5, the complete variable domain is DAGVTQSPTHLIKTRGQQVTLRCSPKSGHDTVSWYQQALGQGPQFIFQYYEEEERQRGNFPDRFSGHQFPNYSSELNVNALLLGDSALYLCASSSGGPGSNQPQHFGDGTRLSIL.

This chain joins TRBV11-2 and TRBJ1-1; the match to TRBD1 covers 9 bases. This CDR3 contains 14 residues. V was clipped by 6 bases and J by 4 bases; unmatched bases: 6. Per the germline V gene, CDR1 is SGHAT and CDR2 is FQNNGV. CDR3 protein: CASRYRTGATEAFF. The CDR3 DNA follows: TGTGCCAGCAGGTACCGGACAGGGGCCACTGAAGCTTTCTTT. Looking up the rest from reference TRBV11-2 and TRBJ1-1 gives the full variable domain: EAGVAQSPRYKIIEKRQSVAFWCNPISGHATLYWYQQILGQGPKLLIQFQNNGVVDDSQLPKDRFSAERLKGVDSTLKIQPAKLEDSAVYLCASRYRTGATEAFFGQGTRLTVV.

The rearrangement joins TRBV9 to TRBJ2-5; TRBD1 agrees at 7 bases. Germline V gene lookup returns CDR1 SGDLS and CDR2 YYNGEE. The CDR3 contains 15 residues. V trimming: 3 bases; J trimming: 5 bases; junction bases outside the gene matches: 10. The CDR3 DNA reads as TGTGCCAGCAGCGCGAGACAGGGTTTAGGGGAGACCCAGTACTTC. Protein: CASSARQGLGETQYF.

The sample holds one count of this clone. J is TRBJ2-1 and V is TRBV25-1, with D perhaps TRBD1 or TRBD2 (5 bases each). This CDR3 has 15 residues. V lost 3 bases to trimming and J lost 0 bases, with 9 bases between them. The germline gives CDR1 MGHDK, CDR2 SYGVNS. CDR3 residues: CASSEPGSSYNEQFF. For the CDR3, the DNA is TGTGCCAGCAGTGAGCCAGGGAGCTCCTACAATGAGCAGTTCTTC.

CDR3 sequence reads: CASSQDTYEQYF. CDR3 coding DNA: TGTGCCAGCAGTCAGGACACCTACGAGCAGTACTTC. The chain recombines TRBV5-6 with TRBJ2-7, with D maybe TRBD1 (5 bases). The CDR3 loop spans 12 amino acids. V lost 5 bases, J lost 2 bases, and 8 bases lay in between. Germline loops: CDR1 SGHDT, CDR2 YYEEEE.

This clone was seen a few times. The chain links TRBV29-1 to TRBJ1-1, with D perhaps TRBD1 (6 bases). V lost 6 bases and J 2 bases, leaving 13 bases between the germline ends. Germline lookup yields CDR1 SQVTM and CDR2 ANQGSEA. The CDR3 length is 13 residues. The CDR3 sequence: CSVHGTFNTEAFF. DNA of the CDR3: TGCAGCGTGCACGGGACATTCAACACTGAAGCTTTCTTT.

The chain carries TRBV30 and TRBJ1-6, with TRBD1 identical over 10 bases. The V gene's germline CDR1 is GTSNPN and CDR2 SVGIG (reference sequence). CDR3 length: 14 amino acids. Germline trimming cut 2 bases from V and 7 bases from J; bases unmatched to any gene: 2. The CDR3 spells CAWSRDRGNSPLHF. The CDR3, as DNA: TGTGCCTGGAGTAGGGACAGGGGCAATTCACCCCTCCACTTT.